This note documents a single T cell receptor (beta chain) sequence. This CDR3 is also generated by other DNA sequences in the sample. Repertoires were generated with immunoSEQ multiplex PCR, while TCRdb's copy carries only in-frame clones and drops some. Seen here are under 2,500,000 clones, approximately 94% observed once, and the top ten hold 0.1% to 0.15%. CDR3 length equals 12 residues. Germline V gene lookup returns CDR1 MNHNS and CDR2 SASEGT. V lost 4 bases and J 5 bases, leaving 8 bases between the germline ends. This sample stems from a study of shared clonotypes between healthy human individuals. All participating donors were Caucasian adults from Nashville, Tennessee. CD4+ cells underwent separation, giving CD45RA+ naive and CD45RA-negative memory subsets.

V is TRBV6-1 and J is TRBJ1-2; a weak D match, TRBD1 (5 bases). This receptor was identified in a young man in good health. The sequenced sample was naive CD4+ T cells sorted from blood. Regarding subset: CD45RA+ positively selected. The CDR3 region is CASSGPGYGYTF. As DNA, the CDR3 is TGTGCCAGCAGTGGTCCAGGGTATGGCTACACCTTC.